The rows below give T cell receptor beta chains drawn from one sample of a study of T cells in Graves' hyperthyroidism and ophthalmopathy. TCRdb recomputed calls from the multiplex PCR reads with MiXCR, one row per CDR3 protein. Among some 500,000 distinct CDR3 sequences listed, over 13% were seen once. Sequenced sample: blood. These receptors originate from a woman between 18 and 29 years old with Graves' hyperthyroidism. Each CDR3 is given with its conserved first and last residue.

CDR3	V	J
CSGGVAGSYEQYF	TRBV20-1	TRBJ2-7
CASSPRTGKDTEAFF	TRBV7-9	TRBJ1-1
CASTQAGHFNEQFF	TRBV25-1	TRBJ2-1
CAWSVGRGYNEQFF	TRBV30	TRBJ2-1
CAWSLLGRNYGYTF	TRBV30	TRBJ1-2
CAWIWGESPTFTDTQYF	TRBV30	TRBJ2-3
CASNGAGTHYGYTF	TRBV2	TRBJ1-2
CASSQVHREGGNEQFF	TRBV4-1	TRBJ2-1
CSARERLAGAHTTQYF	TRBV20-1	TRBJ2-3
CASSYTTGTGYREQYF	TRBV6-6	TRBJ2-7
CASSQPGLAGADTQYF	TRBV12-3/TRBV12-4	TRBJ2-3
CAWSDDGGYGYTF	TRBV30	TRBJ1-2
CASRARGNTDTQYF	TRBV30	TRBJ2-3
CATSDPGLAGGETQYF	TRBV24-1	TRBJ2-5
CASRSDRNNEKLFF	TRBV2	TRBJ1-4
CASSFLTSGATAYNEQFF	TRBV12-3/TRBV12-4	TRBJ2-1
CASSLQGQGEQFF	TRBV3-1	TRBJ2-1
CASSLFKGSNEKLFF	TRBV28	TRBJ1-4
CASSLARTVYSNQPQHF	TRBV7-2	TRBJ1-5
CASTIKTNYGYTF	TRBV19	TRBJ1-2
CSRAGAITEAFF	TRBV20-1	TRBJ1-1
CASTPRGGPETQYF	TRBV5-1	TRBJ2-5
CASSTRLAGDTQYF	TRBV9	TRBJ2-3
CASSGNRNTEAFF	TRBV2	TRBJ1-1
CASSLATTNGQFF	TRBV12-3/TRBV12-4	TRBJ2-1
CAWSPPGLAGGGVDKNIQYF	TRBV30	TRBJ2-4
CASSSGTGGSYEQYF	TRBV6-2/TRBV6-3	TRBJ2-7
CAWSWSSNTEAFF	TRBV30	TRBJ1-1
CASSLLFETGGYNEQFF	TRBV27	TRBJ2-1